The 24 T cell receptor beta chains below all came from one sample that was sequenced in a study of lung T cells in sarcoidosis with Löfgren's syndrome. A single record per CDR3 protein comes from TCRdb applying MiXCR to the reads. Among about 2,500 distinct CDR3 sequences listed, roughly 29% were seen once. The sequenced sample was CD4+ T cells from PBMCs. The receptors were sampled from a human donor with sarcoidosis (Löfgren's syndrome or another form), or a control subject (not recorded which).

With regard to this clonotype: A read error may produce the germline difference seen at one junction end. The rearrangement uses TRBV28 and TRBJ2-5; D possibly corresponds to TRBD2 (6 bases). The germline CDR1 and CDR2 sequences are MDHEN and SYDVKM. The length of the CDR3 is 13 residues. CDR3 sequence: CASRKRVQETQCF. In DNA, the CDR3 is TGTGCCAGTAGAAAGCGGGTACAAGAGACCCAGTGCTTC.

In its sample, this clonotype ranks as medium-sized. The chain has TRBV28 and TRBJ2-1; TRBD2 matches at 10 bases. The V gene end was trimmed by 4 bases and the J gene end by 10 bases; junction bases not matched to a gene: 10. Per germline, CDR1 MDHEN and CDR2 SYDVKM. The CDR3 extends over 15 amino acids. CDR3 sequence: CASSSASSGRGEQFF. Written as DNA, the CDR3 is TGTGCCAGCAGTTCCGCCTCTAGCGGGAGAGGAGAGCAGTTCTTC.

Concerning this clonotype: The conserved phenylalanine or tryptophan normally closing the CDR3 is absent here, so this likely arose from a read error. This chain links TRBV7-2 with TRBJ2-5; no clear D gene. The CDR3 contains 13 residues. Germline loops: CDR1 SGHTA, CDR2 FQGNSA. Trimming shortened V by 5 bases and J by 4 bases, and 11 bases separated the two germline ends. The CDR3, as DNA: TGTGCCAGCAGCCTCCGACCGGGAGAGACCCAGTACCTC. Protein: CASSLRPGETQYL.

In its sample, this clonotype ranks as medium-sized. The V gene is TRBV9, the J gene TRBJ2-3; D call uncertain. The CDR3 contains 15 residues. The ends were cut back, 0 bases at V and 3 bases at J, with 11 bases in the middle. CDR1 SGDLS and CDR2 YYNGEE come from the germline V gene. CDR3 sequence (DNA): TGTGCCAGCAGCGTAGTTCTAGGAACGACAGATACGCAGTATTTT. Its translation is CASSVVLGTTDTQYF.

With respect to this clonotype: Here the CDR3 omits its conserved ending phenylalanine or tryptophan, so a read error is the likely source. The V call is TRBV6-6, the J call TRBJ2-1, with TRBD2 identical over 7 bases. Germline-derived CDR1 and CDR2 are MNHNY and SVGAGI (reference sequence). The CDR3 totals 15 residues. DNA of the CDR3: TGTGGCAGCAGTTACTCTTCCGGGACTATCAATGAGCAGTTCCTC. This codes for CGSSYSSGTINEQFL.

This clonotype appeared a few times. Given a much more abundant clone one base away, this may be a read error. This CDR3 fails to terminate in the conserved phenylalanine or tryptophan, so it likely reflects a read error. This chain connects TRBV28 to TRBJ2-6, with 7 bases lining up with TRBD2. Germline values: CDR1 MDHEN, CDR2 SYDVKM. Trimming cost V 7 bases and J 4 bases; bases outside gene matches: 7. This CDR3 is 15 amino acids long. CDR3 sequence (DNA): TGTGCCAGCACCGTCTCCGGGGGGGGGGCCAACGTCCTGACTTCC. It yields the protein CASTVSGGGANVLTS.

There are many counts of this clonotype. The chain couples TRBV7-3 to TRBJ2-3; TRBD1 matches 9 bases. V gave up 3 bases and J gave up 6 bases; unmatched junction bases: 7. The CDR3 covers 15 residues. CDR1 SGHTA and CDR2 FQGTGA come from the germline V gene. This CDR3 reads CASSFQGQGLDTQYF. The DNA for the CDR3 is TGTGCCAGCAGCTTTCAGGGACAGGGACTGGATACGCAGTATTTT.

Of note for this clonotype: One end of the junction is discordant with germline, which a read error may explain. The chain combines TRBV12-3 or TRBV12-4 with TRBJ2-5, with D perhaps matching TRBD2 (7 bases). The CDR3 totals 14 residues. In DNA form, the CDR3 reads TGTACCAGCGCTAGGGGGGAGGGAGGCAAGACCCGGTACTTC. It yields the protein CTSARGEGGKTRYF.

Worth noting for this clonotype: At one end, the junction sequence differs from germline, possibly due to a read error. V usage is TRBV29-1 and J usage is TRBJ2-1, with 8 bases identical to TRBD2. CDR1 SQVTM and CDR2 ANQGSEA come from the germline V gene. The CDR3 consists of 12 residues. CDR3 DNA sequence: TGCAGCGGGAGGACTAGCAGAAATGAGCAGTTATTC. Translation gives CSGRTSRNEQLF.

This clonotype was found many times. J is TRBJ1-1 and V is TRBV29-1; the D gene is possibly TRBD1 (6 bases). CDR1 is SQVTM, CDR2 ANQGSEA, per germline. Trimming stripped 3 bases from V and 10 bases from J, with 12 bases between. The CDR3 spans 11 residues. CDR3 residues: CSVEVGARAFF. CDR3 DNA: TGCAGCGTTGAGGTGGGGGCCCGAGCTTTCTTT.

By sample share, this clonotype is medium-sized. The V call is TRBV14, the J call TRBJ1-6, with a tentative D call TRBD1 (5 bases). The CDR3 runs to 13 residues. CDR1 is SGHDN and CDR2 is FVKESK in the germline V gene. V gave up 4 bases and J gave up 7 bases, with 8 bases separating them. The CDR3 nucleotides are TGTGCCAGCAGCCCCCGGGGCAATTCACCCCTCCACTTT. It yields the protein CASSPRGNSPLHF.

This clonotype was seen a handful of times. A much larger clone differs by one base, so this may be a read error. No conserved phenylalanine or tryptophan ends this CDR3, so it is likely a read error. The chain couples TRBV19 to TRBJ2-7; D unclear. V shed 4 bases and J shed 3 bases, with 4 bases lying between them. The CDR3 has 11 amino acids. Germline V gives CDR1 LNHDA, CDR2 SQIVND (reference sequence). Here the CDR3 reads CASSSLYEQYS. As DNA, the CDR3 is TGTGCCAGTAGTAGTCTCTACGAGCAGTACTCC.

Remarks on this clonotype: Relative to the germline gene, one junction end is altered; a read error may explain this. V is TRBV29-1 and J is TRBJ1-1, with D perhaps matching TRBD1 (5 bases). The CDR3 contains 14 residues. The germline V gene has CDR1 SQVTM and CDR2 ANQGSEA. The CDR3 DNA follows: TGCAGCGTTGCGGGGCAGCATTGTAGCACTGAAGCCTTCTTT. The encoded protein is CSVAGQHCSTEAFF.

The genes are TRBV20-1 and TRBJ2-7; 7 bases match TRBD2. This CDR3 region has 14 residues. V lost 4 bases and J lost 7; bases outside the gene matches: 13. CDR1 DFQATT and CDR2 SNEGSKA come from the germline V gene (reference sequence). CDR3 amino acids: CSATSAGIPEEQYF. CDR3 nucleotide sequence: TGCAGTGCTACCTCAGCGGGAATACCGGAAGAGCAGTACTTC.

This clonotype is labeled medium-sized. The CDR3 reads CASSLTSGRYEQFF. The CDR3 DNA sequence: TGTGCCAGCAGCTTAACTAGCGGGAGGTATGAGCAGTTCTTC. The rearrangement uses TRBV7-2 and TRBJ2-1, with 12 bases fitting TRBD2. Germline values: CDR1 SGHTA, CDR2 FQGNSA. With V trimmed by 2 bases and J by 8 bases, 1 base remained unmatched. The CDR3 sequence is 14 residues long.

By share of the sample, this clonotype is large. The chain combines TRBV28 with TRBJ2-7; 8 bases are shared with TRBD2. The CDR3 has 12 amino acids. With V trimmed by 7 bases and J by 5 bases, 4 bases remained unmatched. Germline V CDR1 and CDR2: MDHEN, SYDVKM. CDR3 protein: CASISGTHEQYF. Written as DNA, the CDR3 is TGTGCCAGCATTAGCGGGACCCACGAGCAGTACTTC.

This clonotype has a count of ten or more. This chain joins TRBV5-5 and TRBJ2-7; D remains unclear. V was trimmed by 2 bases and J by 0 bases, leaving 12 bases between them. Looked up from germline, CDR1 is SGHKS and CDR2 is YYEKEE (reference sequence). The CDR3 runs 15 residues. The CDR3 bases are TGTGCCAGCAGCTTATCGGAACGGACCTCCTACGAGCAGTACTTC. It translates to CASSLSERTSYEQYF.

As regards this clonotype: One base away lies a much larger clone, so this may be a sequencing read error. The rearrangement uses TRBV20-1 and TRBJ2-1; D might be TRBD2 (6 bases). Germline V gene lookup returns CDR1 DFQATT and CDR2 SNEGSKA (reference sequence). V lost 8 bases, J lost 12 bases, and 20 bases lay in between. The CDR3 sequence is 12 residues long. The CDR3 DNA reads as TGCAGTACTCCGTCAACCGGGACTGTGCAGTTCTTC. Amino acid sequence: CSTPSTGTVQFF.

In this sample, this clonotype is medium-sized. This chain uses TRBV20-1 with TRBJ2-3; TRBD2 agrees at 7 bases. CDR3 size: 15 residues. Germline-derived CDR1 and CDR2 are DFQATT and SNEGSKA (reference sequence). V trimming: 3 bases; J trimming: 4 bases; junction bases outside the gene matches: 10. Here the CDR3 reads CSASRGGSGADTQYF. Written as DNA, the CDR3 is TGCAGTGCTAGCCGGGGCGGGAGCGGCGCAGATACGCAGTATTTT.

Sample share makes this clonotype large. The CDR3 is CASSAARYEQFF. The CDR3, as DNA: TGTGCCAGCAGTGCCGCTAGGTATGAGCAGTTCTTC. The chain combines TRBV6-1 with TRBJ2-1; D is unclear. Trimming took off 4 bases at V and 8 bases at J, with 9 bases between the two ends. Germline loops: CDR1 MNHNS, CDR2 SASEGT. This CDR3 has 12 amino acids.

The rearrangement uses TRBV20-1 and TRBJ1-3, with D unclear. Germline V gene data show CDR1 as DFQATT and CDR2 as SNEGSKA (reference sequence). The CDR3 covers 11 residues. V lost 7 bases, J lost 4 bases, and 8 bases lay in between. DNA of the CDR3: TGCAGTGTTCCGGACGGAAACACCATATATTTT. Its protein is CSVPDGNTIYF.

This clonotype qualifies as medium-sized. The chain employs TRBV28 and TRBJ1-4; D is perhaps TRBD1 (6 bases). The CDR3 extends over 15 amino acids. V lost 3 bases, J lost 7 bases, and 15 bases lay in between. Germline CDR1 and CDR2: MDHEN and SYDVKM. This CDR3 is CASSLRGARGEKLFF. CDR3 sequence (DNA): TGTGCCAGCAGTTTGCGGGGGGCGCGGGGTGAAAAACTGTTTTTT. Drawing the rest from reference TRBV28 and TRBJ1-4, the complete variable domain is DVKVTQSSRYLVKRTGEKVFLECVQDMDHENMFWYRQDPGLGLRLIYFSYDVKMKEKGDIPEGYSVSREKKERFSLILESASTNQTSMYLCASSLRGARGEKLFFGSGTQLSVL.

In this sample, this clonotype is medium-sized. V is TRBV20-1 and J is TRBJ1-2; possibly TRBD1 for D (5 bases). The CDR3 runs 16 residues. The germline V gene has CDR1 DFQATT and CDR2 SNEGSKA (reference sequence). The V end lost 2 bases, the J end lost 4 bases, and 20 bases lay between the germline ends. The CDR3 protein is CSARKSYLTVGYGYTF. The DNA of the CDR3 is TGCAGTGCTAGAAAGAGTTACCTGACAGTTGGCTATGGCTACACCTTC.

On this clonotype: A much larger clone differs by one base, so this may be a read error. The rearrangement uses TRBV28 and TRBJ2-1, with 9 nucleotides matching TRBD2. The CDR3 totals 16 residues. CDR1 and CDR2 (germline): MDHEN, SYDVKM. Here the CDR3 DNA reads TGTGCCAGCAGTCTATCATCAGGGACTAGCAAGGATGAGCAGCTCTTC. The encoded protein is CASSLSSGTSKDEQLF.